This T cell receptor (beta chain) appears in the sequencing data of a study of beta chain features in type 1 diabetes. This CDR3 has 18 residues. The V gene end was trimmed by 1 base and the J gene end by 0 bases; junction bases not matched to a gene: 8. Germline V lookup: CDR1 LGHNA, CDR2 YSLEER. On this clone: The target antigen is unknown.

Expressed TCRB transcripts got sequenced, as all isolated RNA was reverse transcribed. Clones were read by immunoSEQ multiplex PCR, and TCRdb kept only the in-frame ones, dropping some. The data contain about 370,000 clones, 8.5% to 10% of them singletons. Findings and limits, study-wide: The study found that naive, central memory and Treg TCRB repertoires appeared more similar in patients than in healthy donors. In every one of the four CD4+ subsets, TCRB CDR3s were moderately but significantly shorter in Type 1 diabetes patients.

The sequence derives from a man in his thirties or forties with type 1 diabetes. The sequenced sample consisted of central memory CD4+ T cells from blood. The J gene is TRBJ2-1, the V gene TRBV4-3; 8 nucleotides align to TRBD2. CDR3 nucleotide sequence: TGCGCCAGCAGCCAAGGACTAGCGTTACAAAGCTCCTACAATGAGCAGTTCTTC. The encoded protein is CASSQGLALQSSYNEQFF.